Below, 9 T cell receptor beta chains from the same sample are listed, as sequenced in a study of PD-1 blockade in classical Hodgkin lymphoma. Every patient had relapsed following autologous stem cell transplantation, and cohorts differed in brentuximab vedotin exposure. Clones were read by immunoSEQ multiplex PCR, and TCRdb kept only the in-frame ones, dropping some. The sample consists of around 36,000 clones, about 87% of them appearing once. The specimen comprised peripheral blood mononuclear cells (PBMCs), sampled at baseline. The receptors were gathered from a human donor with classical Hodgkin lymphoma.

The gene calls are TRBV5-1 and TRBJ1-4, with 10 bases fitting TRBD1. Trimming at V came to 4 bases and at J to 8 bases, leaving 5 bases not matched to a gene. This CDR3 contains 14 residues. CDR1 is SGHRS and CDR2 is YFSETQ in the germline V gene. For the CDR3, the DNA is TGCGCCAGCAGCCGCGGGACAGGGGACGAAAAACTGTTTTTT. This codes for CASSRGTGDEKLFF.

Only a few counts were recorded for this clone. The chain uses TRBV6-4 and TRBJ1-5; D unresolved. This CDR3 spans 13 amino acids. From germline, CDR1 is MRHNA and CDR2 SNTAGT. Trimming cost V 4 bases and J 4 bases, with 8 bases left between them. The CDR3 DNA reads TGTGCCAGCAGTGTAGAGGAGAATCAGCCCCAGCATTTT. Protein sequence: CASSVEENQPQHF.

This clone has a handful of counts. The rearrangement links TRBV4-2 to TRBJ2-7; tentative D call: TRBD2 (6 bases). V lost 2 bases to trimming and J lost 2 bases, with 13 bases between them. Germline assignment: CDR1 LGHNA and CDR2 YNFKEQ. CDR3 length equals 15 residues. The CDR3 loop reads CASSQNPGLTYEQYF. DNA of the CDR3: TGTGCCAGCAGCCAAAACCCGGGACTCACCTACGAGCAGTACTTC.

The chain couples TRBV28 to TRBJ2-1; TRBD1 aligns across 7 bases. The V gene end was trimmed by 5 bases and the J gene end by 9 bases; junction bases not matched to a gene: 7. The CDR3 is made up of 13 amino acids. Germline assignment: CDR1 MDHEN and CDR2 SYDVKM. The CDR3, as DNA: TGTGCCAGCAGTCCCGGGACAGCAGTTGAGCAGTTCTTC. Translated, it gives CASSPGTAVEQFF. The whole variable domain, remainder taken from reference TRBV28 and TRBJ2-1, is DVKVTQSSRYLVKRTGEKVFLECVQDMDHENMFWYRQDPGLGLRLIYFSYDVKMKEKGDIPEGYSVSREKKERFSLILESASTNQTSMYLCASSPGTAVEQFFGPGTRLTVL.

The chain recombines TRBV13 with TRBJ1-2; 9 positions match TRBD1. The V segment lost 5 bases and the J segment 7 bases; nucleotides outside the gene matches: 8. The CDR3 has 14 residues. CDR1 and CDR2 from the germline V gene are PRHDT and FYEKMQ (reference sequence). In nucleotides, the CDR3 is TGTGCCAGCAGCCTGGACAGGGGCGTAGTTGGCTACACCTTC. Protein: CASSLDRGVVGYTF.

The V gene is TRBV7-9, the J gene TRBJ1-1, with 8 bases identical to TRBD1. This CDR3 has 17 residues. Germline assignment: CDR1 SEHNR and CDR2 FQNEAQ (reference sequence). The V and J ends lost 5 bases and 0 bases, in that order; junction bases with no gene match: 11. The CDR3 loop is CASSTSPGTGLNTEAFF. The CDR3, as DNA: TGTGCCAGCAGCACCAGTCCCGGGACAGGACTGAACACTGAAGCTTTCTTT.

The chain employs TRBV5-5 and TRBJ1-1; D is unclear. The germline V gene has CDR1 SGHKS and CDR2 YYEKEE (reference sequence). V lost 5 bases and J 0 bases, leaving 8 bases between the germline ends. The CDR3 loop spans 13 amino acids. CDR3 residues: CASRGSMNTEAFF. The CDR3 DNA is TGTGCCAGCAGGGGGAGTATGAACACTGAAGCTTTCTTT.

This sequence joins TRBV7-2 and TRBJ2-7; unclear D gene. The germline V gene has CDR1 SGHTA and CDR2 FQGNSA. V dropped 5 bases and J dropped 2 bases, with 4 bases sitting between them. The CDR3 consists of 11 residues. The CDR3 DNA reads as TGTGCCAGCAGCGCCGCCTACGAGCAGTACTTC. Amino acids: CASSAAYEQYF.

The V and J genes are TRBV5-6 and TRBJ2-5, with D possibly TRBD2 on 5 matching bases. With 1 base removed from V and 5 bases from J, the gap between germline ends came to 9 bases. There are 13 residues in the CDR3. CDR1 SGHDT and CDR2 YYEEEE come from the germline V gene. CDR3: CASSLRASETQYF. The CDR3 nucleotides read TGTGCCAGCAGCTTGCGGGCTAGCGAGACCCAGTACTTC.